Listed below are T cell receptor beta chains from one sample, sequenced in a study of blood T cells in healthy people across ages. TCRdb fed the 5' RACE reads into MiXCR, producing one record per CDR3 protein. The table records about 970,000 distinct CDR3 sequences, about 53% of them present only once. The sample consisted of blood. The source is a woman aged 55-69 years in good health. The CDR3 runs from the conserved cysteine through the conserved F or W. D genes are given only for firm matches. Expanded clones are given a class, and other clones once, few, many or no size at all.

TRBJ2-2,TRBD2,TRBV5-5,-,TGTGCCAGCAGCTTGGTGGCGGGAGGACTAATTTCGCACGGAACCGGGGAGCTGTTTTTT,CASSLVAGGLISHGTGELFF
TRBJ2-3,-,TRBV20-1,-,TGCAGCGCTAGAGTGTTCACGGGCCGAAGGGGAGCCAACACAGATACGCAGTATTTT,CSARVFTGRRGANTDTQYF
TRBJ2-5,-,TRBV28,-,TGTGCCAGCAGTGGGGGGGACAGACTTTCCTGGGAGACCCAGTACTTC,CASSGGDRLSWETQYF
TRBJ2-5,TRBD2,TRBV2,-,TGTGCCAGCAGTGAACTAGCGGCACGCGTATACGTAGAAGAGACCCAGTACTTC,CASSELAARVYVEETQYF
TRBJ1-6,-,TRBV14,-,TGTGCCAGCAGCCAAGCCGAGGACGGAAGTAATCCACCCCTCCACTTT,CASSQAEDGSNPPLHF
TRBJ1-2,-,TRBV20-1,-,TGCAGTGCGCCTCCCGGGGGTATCAACTATGGCTACACCTTC,CSAPPGGINYGYTF
TRBJ2-7,TRBD2,TRBV12-3/TRBV12-4,-,TGTGCCAGCAGCCCGGGACTAGCGGGAGTTTATCCAGCCTACGAGCAGTACTTC,CASSPGLAGVYPAYEQYF
TRBJ1-1,TRBD1,TRBV28,-,TGTGCCAGCAGTTTCAGGACAGGGGGCTCCGAAGCTTTCTTT,CASSFRTGGSEAFF
TRBJ2-1,-,TRBV3-1,-,TGTGCCAGCAGCCAATACTTAAGCTCCTACAATGAGCAGTTCTTC,CASSQYLSSYNEQFF
TRBJ2-5,-,TRBV7-9,few,TGTGCCAGCAGCTTAGCGGTAGGGGCGGCAGAGACCCAGTACTTC,CASSLAVGAAETQYF
TRBJ2-5,-,TRBV2,-,TGTGCCAGCAGCCTCATGGGGATGATCCAAGAGACCCAGTACTTC,CASSLMGMIQETQYF
TRBJ2-1,-,TRBV29-1,-,TGCAGCGCTCAAAGGGGGGCGAGCTCCTACAATGAGCAGTTCTTC,CSAQRGASSYNEQFF
TRBJ2-2,-,TRBV29-1,-,TGCAGTGCCTCGTCGGGGCTAACGAACACCGGGGAGCTGTTTTTT,CSASSGLTNTGELFF
TRBJ2-7,-,TRBV12-3/TRBV12-4,few,TGTGCCAGCACCCTGGGAGCGAGAGCCTACGAGCAGTACTTC,CASTLGARAYEQYF
TRBJ1-1,-,TRBV3-1,-,TGTGCCAGCAGCCAAGTCCCCAGTGAAGCTTTCTTT,CASSQVPSEAFF
TRBJ2-7,-,TRBV7-2,-,TGTGCCAGCAGCTTAGGATTCGCTATTTCTACCTACGAGCAGTACTTC,CASSLGFAISTYEQYF
TRBJ2-1,-,TRBV4-2,once,TGTGCCAGCAGCCACGAAACGGGCATCTACAATGAGCAGTTCTTC,CASSHETGIYNEQFF
TRBJ1-1,TRBD1,TRBV9,-,TGTGCCAGCAGCTCCCGGGACAGGAGCGCTGAAGCTTTCTTT,CASSSRDRSAEAFF
TRBJ1-1,-,TRBV10-3,-,TGTGCCATCAGTGACTCGACGGCGCTAGCTTTCTTT,CAISDSTALAFF
TRBJ2-6,TRBD1,TRBV7-3,-,TGTGCCAGCAGCCGGACAGGGAACGGGGCCAACGTCCTGACTTTC,CASSRTGNGANVLTF
TRBJ1-3,-,TRBV20-1,once,TGCAGTGCTAGCGAGACAAGGGGAAACACCATATATTTT,CSASETRGNTIYF
TRBJ2-2,TRBD2,TRBV4-2,few,TGTGCCAGCAGCCCGATAGCGGGAGGCACCGGGGAGCTGTTTTTT,CASSPIAGGTGELFF
TRBJ2-5,TRBD2,TRBV7-2,-,TGTGCCAGCAGCTTAGTTTCTAGCGGGAGGAATGAGCAGTACTTC,CASSLVSSGRNEQYF
TRBJ1-2,-,TRBV18,-,TGTGCCAGCTCACCACTCTCCGGGACAAGGGGAACGGGCAACTATGGCTACACCTTC,CASSPLSGTRGTGNYGYTF
TRBJ2-5,TRBD2,TRBV12-3/TRBV12-4,-,TGTGCCAGCAGGTTTAGCGGGGCGCCTGAGACCCAGTACTTC,CASRFSGAPETQYF
TRBJ1-2,-,TRBV25-1,few,TGTGCCAGCAGTGATGCCGGGACAATCGGGTATGGCTACACCTTC,CASSDAGTIGYGYTF
TRBJ2-7,-,TRBV27,-,TGTGCCAGCAGTTCAAGTCACCCTTACGAGCAGTACTTC,CASSSSHPYEQYF
TRBJ2-7,-,TRBV12-3/TRBV12-4,-,TGTGCCAGCAGTTTACAAAGCCGAGCGACGGCGGGCGAGCAGTACTTC,CASSLQSRATAGEQYF
TRBJ2-7,TRBD2,TRBV27,few,TGTGCCAGCAGTCCACTGACCCGGGGGGACTCCTACGAGCAGTACTTC,CASSPLTRGDSYEQYF
TRBJ2-3,TRBD2,TRBV29-1,few,TGCAGCATTCGACTAGCGGGCACAGATACGCAGTATTTT,CSIRLAGTDTQYF
TRBJ2-7,TRBD2,TRBV20-1,many,TGCAGTGCGAAGGGACAGTTTAGCGGGAGCGGTCGCGAGCAGTACTTC,CSAKGQFSGSGREQYF
TRBJ1-2,TRBD1,TRBV29-1,-,TGCAGCGTTGTGGCAGGGGGCAGCTATGGCTACACCTTC,CSVVAGGSYGYTF
TRBJ2-1,-,TRBV7-2,-,TGTGCCAGCAGCTTAGAAGGTCCACGAGGTTTCTACAATGAGCAGTTCTTC,CASSLEGPRGFYNEQFF
TRBJ2-7,-,TRBV4-1,-,TGCGCCAGCAGCCAAGTTTTAACGGGGGACTCCTACGAGCAGTACTTC,CASSQVLTGDSYEQYF
TRBJ1-3,-,TRBV7-3,-,TGTGCCAGCAGCTTAGGGGCAGCCGGAAACACCATATATTTT,CASSLGAAGNTIYF
TRBJ2-7,-,TRBV4-1,-,TGCGCCAGCAGCCGTCAATCACGGGGGGCCTACGGGCAGTACTTC,CASSRQSRGAYGQYF
TRBJ2-3,-,TRBV29-1,few,TGCAGCGTGGCCAGGGGTGGTGGCACAGATACGCAGTATTTT,CSVARGGGTDTQYF
TRBJ2-3,-,TRBV6-1,-,TGTGCCAGCAGTGAAGAACACAGCTACCGAACGCAGTATTTT,CASSEEHSYRTQYF
TRBJ2-1,TRBD1,TRBV29-1,-,TGCAGCGTTGATGGAGGGGACAGGGGGTTTTTAGAGACCCAGTTCTTC,CSVDGGDRGFLETQFF
TRBJ2-7,-,TRBV10-3,few,TGTGCCATCCAAGGGGGCGGGGACGAGCAGTACTTC,CAIQGGGDEQYF